These T cell receptor beta chains were read from a single sample in a study of cytomegalovirus exposure and HLA in healthy donors. The protocol was immunoSEQ multiplex PCR, while the TCRdb copy is restricted to in-frame clones and leaves out a portion. Counted here are under 150,000 clones, under 90% occurring once; the ten biggest clones make up less than 3%. Sequenced input: PBMCs. These receptors were obtained from a male donor in good health and CMV-seronegative. Both conserved end residues are trimmed from each CDR3. Each record gives: J gene, clone size, V gene, CDR3 protein. Clone size is stated in some rows and not others, as once, few, many or a class when expanded.

J gene: TRBJ2-7; clone size: .; V gene: TRBV6-5; CDR3 protein: ASSYLTGAYEQY
J gene: TRBJ1-5; clone size: .; V gene: TRBV5-6; CDR3 protein: ASSLSSNQPQH
J gene: TRBJ1-5; clone size: few; V gene: TRBV28; CDR3 protein: ASTPRGNQPQH
J gene: TRBJ2-6; clone size: few; V gene: TRBV7-9; CDR3 protein: ASSLGLLGANVLT
J gene: TRBJ2-5; clone size: .; V gene: TRBV7-8; CDR3 protein: ASAAGEETQY
J gene: TRBJ1-4; clone size: .; V gene: TRBV30; CDR3 protein: ASGGQSNFGNEKLF
J gene: TRBJ2-7; clone size: .; V gene: TRBV5-4; CDR3 protein: ASSLGSAEQY
J gene: TRBJ1-2; clone size: .; V gene: TRBV19; CDR3 protein: APPVDSPYGYT
J gene: TRBJ2-2; clone size: .; V gene: TRBV7-6; CDR3 protein: ASSVLAGGVTGELF
J gene: TRBJ2-7; clone size: .; V gene: TRBV28; CDR3 protein: ASSLGQGGEQY
J gene: TRBJ1-2; clone size: .; V gene: TRBV27; CDR3 protein: ASSLAGDGYT
J gene: TRBJ2-3; clone size: .; V gene: TRBV2; CDR3 protein: ASRAGQTTSTDTQY
J gene: TRBJ1-1; clone size: .; V gene: TRBV18; CDR3 protein: ASSPRDRGLMNTEAF
J gene: TRBJ1-1; clone size: .; V gene: TRBV29-1; CDR3 protein: SVEEGRNTEAF
J gene: TRBJ2-3; clone size: .; V gene: TRBV7-2; CDR3 protein: ASSRSGRPPLTQY
J gene: TRBJ1-4; clone size: .; V gene: TRBV28; CDR3 protein: ASTRTNEKLF
J gene: TRBJ2-1; clone size: .; V gene: TRBV20-1; CDR3 protein: SARRAGEQF
J gene: TRBJ1-1; clone size: few; V gene: TRBV7-9; CDR3 protein: ASSPLDRDAEAF
J gene: TRBJ2-1; clone size: .; V gene: TRBV30; CDR3 protein: ACLRVSGSYEQF
J gene: TRBJ1-1; clone size: .; V gene: TRBV27; CDR3 protein: ASSLIPNTEAF
J gene: TRBJ2-5; clone size: few; V gene: TRBV29-1; CDR3 protein: SVGGSEETQY
J gene: .; clone size: .; V gene: TRBV27; CDR3 protein: ASSTRFVAGVGYEQY
J gene: TRBJ1-1; clone size: .; V gene: TRBV10-3; CDR3 protein: AITKQGNTEAF
J gene: TRBJ2-7; clone size: .; V gene: TRBV9; CDR3 protein: ASSARLAGSLPYEQY
J gene: TRBJ2-1; clone size: .; V gene: TRBV5-1; CDR3 protein: ASTGMLYNEQF
J gene: TRBJ2-2; clone size: .; V gene: TRBV5-1; CDR3 protein: ASSRLAGGNTGELF
J gene: TRBJ1-5; clone size: .; V gene: TRBV19; CDR3 protein: ASSKPGQGTQPQH
J gene: TRBJ2-5; clone size: .; V gene: TRBV2; CDR3 protein: ASSDSETQY
J gene: TRBJ2-7; clone size: few; V gene: TRBV11-3; CDR3 protein: ASSPRLRANEQY
J gene: TRBJ1-2; clone size: .; V gene: TRBV7-9; CDR3 protein: ASSHNPGQGATYGYT
J gene: .; clone size: .; V gene: TRBV6-5; CDR3 protein: ASRGRGTYEQY
J gene: TRBJ2-3; clone size: .; V gene: TRBV6-4; CDR3 protein: ASSEPGGQCSTQY
J gene: TRBJ1-1; clone size: .; V gene: TRBV7-9; CDR3 protein: SSSLGAGFETEAF
J gene: TRBJ2-5; clone size: .; V gene: TRBV9; CDR3 protein: ASSVVGGRETQY
J gene: TRBJ2-1; clone size: few; V gene: TRBV28; CDR3 protein: ASSLPTSGANEQF
J gene: TRBJ1-3; clone size: once; V gene: TRBV7-2; CDR3 protein: ASSLGLASGNTIY
J gene: TRBJ2-5; clone size: .; V gene: TRBV11-1; CDR3 protein: ASSPRDRKDPQEETQY
J gene: TRBJ2-7; clone size: .; V gene: TRBV5-1; CDR3 protein: ASSTASGSTYEQY
J gene: TRBJ2-7; clone size: .; V gene: TRBV28; CDR3 protein: ASSPRGTYEQY
J gene: TRBJ2-7; clone size: once; V gene: TRBV2; CDR3 protein: ASFLPGQY
J gene: TRBJ2-7; clone size: .; V gene: TRBV5-1; CDR3 protein: ASIEEGVGEQY
J gene: TRBJ2-1; clone size: .; V gene: TRBV30; CDR3 protein: AWTGYNEQF
J gene: TRBJ2-7; clone size: .; V gene: TRBV15; CDR3 protein: ATSRLAGGYEQY
J gene: TRBJ2-1; clone size: .; V gene: TRBV11-2; CDR3 protein: ASSGGTYNEQF
J gene: TRBJ2-6; clone size: .; V gene: TRBV5-4; CDR3 protein: ASRHTGLESGANVLT
J gene: TRBJ2-1; clone size: .; V gene: TRBV7-8; CDR3 protein: ASSTRLPGDDEQF
J gene: TRBJ2-7; clone size: .; V gene: TRBV4-2; CDR3 protein: ASSQEGGGLYEQY
J gene: TRBJ1-5; clone size: .; V gene: TRBV7-3; CDR3 protein: ASSLRSRGNQPQH
J gene: TRBJ2-7; clone size: .; V gene: TRBV4-1; CDR3 protein: ASSQVLADEQY
J gene: TRBJ2-1; clone size: .; V gene: TRBV2; CDR3 protein: ASSEGNWSEQF
J gene: TRBJ1-3; clone size: .; V gene: TRBV7-2; CDR3 protein: ASSHTQWGNTIY
J gene: TRBJ2-7; clone size: .; V gene: TRBV27; CDR3 protein: ASSLGFSYEQY
J gene: TRBJ2-7; clone size: .; V gene: TRBV13; CDR3 protein: ASSFGGGEQY
J gene: TRBJ1-2; clone size: .; V gene: TRBV30; CDR3 protein: AWSVFAGGGGGYT